This T cell receptor (beta chain) was profiled in a study of T cell changes during pregnancy in multiple sclerosis. Profiled with immunoSEQ multiplex PCR; TCRdb holds only in-frame clones, not every one. The data contain 40,000 or so clones, less than 95% of them singletons. Looked up from germline, CDR1 is MRHNA and CDR2 is SNTAGT. The CDR3 totals 14 residues. The J segment lost 5 bases and the V segment lost 4 bases, leaving 5 bases of the junction unmatched. This TCR derives from a female donor in good health, enrolled as a control in a pregnancy study. The sequencing used CD4+ T cells from peripheral blood mononuclear cells, collected in the first trimester of pregnancy. The chain links TRBV6-4 to TRBJ1-2, with 9 bases lining up with TRBD1. This chain's CDR3 is CASSVGTGSYGYTF. The CDR3, as DNA: TGTGCCAGCAGTGTCGGGACAGGGTCTTATGGCTACACCTTC.